Described below is a single T cell receptor beta chain sequence and its context. The target antigen is unknown. A second PCR, run for roughly 7 to 12 cycles, used a sample-barcoded 5' primer plus a J-beta primer mix. One entry per CDR3 protein results from TCRdb running MiXCR on the 5' RACE reads. This repertoire shows about 570,000 distinct CDR3 sequences, about 26% found once; its top ten account for about 3.9%. Trimming removed 4 bases at V and 4 bases at J, with 10 bases between. CDR1 is SGHVS, CDR2 FNYEAQ, per germline. The CDR3 is made up of 14 amino acids. This sample is part of a study of blood T cells in healthy people across ages. Study-wide results and caveats: TCR beta diversity tracked closely with naive T cell percentage.

This sample also belongs to another study, concerning T cells of mothers and their children.

The chain uses TRBV7-6 and TRBJ2-2; weak D call: TRBD1 (5 bases). The origin of this receptor is a boy aged 2 to 10 in good health. Sequencing used blood. Written as DNA, the CDR3 is TGTGCCAGCAGCTCCAGGGTGGGCACCGGGGAGCTGTTTTTT. Protein: CASSSRVGTGELFF.